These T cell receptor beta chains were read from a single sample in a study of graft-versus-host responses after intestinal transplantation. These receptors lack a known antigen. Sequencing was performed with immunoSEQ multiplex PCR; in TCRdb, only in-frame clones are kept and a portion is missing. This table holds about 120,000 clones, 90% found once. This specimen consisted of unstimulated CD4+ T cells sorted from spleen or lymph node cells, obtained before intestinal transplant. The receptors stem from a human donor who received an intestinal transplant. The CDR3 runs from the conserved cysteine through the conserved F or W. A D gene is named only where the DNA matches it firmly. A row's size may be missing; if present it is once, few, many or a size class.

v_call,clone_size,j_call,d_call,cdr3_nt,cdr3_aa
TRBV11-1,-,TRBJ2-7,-,TGTGCCAGCAGCCCGCGACTTAACGAAGACTTCCACGAGCAGTACTTC,CASSPRLNEDFHEQYF
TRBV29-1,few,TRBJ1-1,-,TGCAGCGTAGGAATCTGGGCGATGAACACTGAAGCTTTCTTT,CSVGIWAMNTEAFF
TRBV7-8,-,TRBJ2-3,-,TGTGCCAGCAGCTTAGGAAGAGGCAGGGTCCAATACAGCACAGATACGCAGTATTTT,CASSLGRGRVQYSTDTQYF
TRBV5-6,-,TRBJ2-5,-,TGTGCCAGCAGCTTGATGTTGGACAACCAAGAGACCCAGTACTTC,CASSLMLDNQETQYF
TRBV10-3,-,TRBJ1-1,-,TGTGCCATCAGTGCGCGGGACACTGAAGCTTTCTTT,CAISARDTEAFF
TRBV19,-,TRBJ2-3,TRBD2,TGTGCCAGTAGTATTGGTAGCGGGAACACAGATACGCAGTATTTT,CASSIGSGNTDTQYF
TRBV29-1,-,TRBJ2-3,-,TGCAGCGTTGAAGGGCAGCGGGATACGCAGTATTTT,CSVEGQRDTQYF
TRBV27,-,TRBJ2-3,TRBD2,TGTGCCAGCATCTCTCGGGGGGATTACACAGATACGCAGTATTTT,CASISRGDYTDTQYF
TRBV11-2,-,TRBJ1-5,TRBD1,TGTGCCAGCAGCTTAGATTCAGGGGGGCAGAATCAGCCCCAGCATTTT,CASSLDSGGQNQPQHF
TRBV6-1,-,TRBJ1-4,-,TGTGCCAGCAGTGAACCTCAGGGTTTTGCAACTAATGAAAAACTGTTTTTT,CASSEPQGFATNEKLFF
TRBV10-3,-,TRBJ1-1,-,TGTGCCATCAGGGACAGACAGACGAACACTGAAGCTTTCTTT,CAIRDRQTNTEAFF
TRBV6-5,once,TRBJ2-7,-,TGTGCCAGTAGGAGGGTGAGCAAGGCCTACGAGCAGTACTTC,CASRRVSKAYEQYF
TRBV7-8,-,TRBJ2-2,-,TGTGCCAGCAGCCTCATCGGCGGGACCGGGGAGCTGTTTTTT,CASSLIGGTGELFF
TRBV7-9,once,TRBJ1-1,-,TGTGCCAGCAGCTTATTGAGCGATACTGAAGCTTTCTTT,CASSLLSDTEAFF
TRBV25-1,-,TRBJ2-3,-,TGTGCCAGCAGTGAATATCGAGGGAACACAGATACGCAGTATTTT,CASSEYRGNTDTQYF
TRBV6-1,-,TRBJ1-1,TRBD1,TGTGCCAGCAGTGAAAGGACAGGGGGAATCACTGAAGCTTTCTTT,CASSERTGGITEAFF
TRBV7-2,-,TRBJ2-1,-,TGTGCCAGCAGCTTACAGGGTCCAGCCTACAATGAGCAGTTCTTC,CASSLQGPAYNEQFF
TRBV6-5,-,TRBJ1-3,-,TGTGCCAGCTCCATCCGAAGACAGGTGGGAAACACCATATATTTT,CASSIRRQVGNTIYF
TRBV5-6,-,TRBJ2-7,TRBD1,TGTGCCAGCAGCTTAGGACAGGGCCACGAGCAGTACTTC,CASSLGQGHEQYF
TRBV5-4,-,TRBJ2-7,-,TGTGCCAGCAGATTGGGGCCGTCAAGCTCCTACGAGCAGTACTTC,CASRLGPSSSYEQYF
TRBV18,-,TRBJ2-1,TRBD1,TGTGCCAGCTCACCAGGACAGGGCGGGCTCAATGAGCAGTTCTTC,CASSPGQGGLNEQFF
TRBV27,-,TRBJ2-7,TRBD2,TGTGCCAGCAGTCGGACTAGCGGGAACTACGAGCAGTACTTC,CASSRTSGNYEQYF
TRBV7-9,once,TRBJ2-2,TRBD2,TGTGCCAGCAGCTTAGGACTAGCGGGGAACACCGGGGAGCTGTTTTTT,CASSLGLAGNTGELFF
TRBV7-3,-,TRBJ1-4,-,TGTGCCAGCAGCTTAGACAGGAGTGAAAAACTGTTTTTT,CASSLDRSEKLFF
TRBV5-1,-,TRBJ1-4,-,TGCGCCAGCAGCTTTTCCCGAGGGGAAAAACTGTTTTTT,CASSFSRGEKLFF
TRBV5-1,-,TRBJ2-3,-,TGCGCCAGCAGCTTGGGGGGCAGATGGGGCACAGATACGCAGTATTTT,CASSLGGRWGTDTQYF
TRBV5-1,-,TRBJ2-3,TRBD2,TGCGCCAGCAGCTTGGGGGAGGGCCCTAGCACAGATACGCAGTATTTT,CASSLGEGPSTDTQYF
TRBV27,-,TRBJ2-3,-,TGTGCCAGCAGTTTAAGGGGGGGAGAGGTGGATACGCAGTATTTT,CASSLRGGEVDTQYF
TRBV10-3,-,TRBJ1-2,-,TGTGCCATCAGGAATCCGGGAGCTAACTATGGCTACACCTTC,CAIRNPGANYGYTF
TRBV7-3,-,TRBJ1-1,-,TGTGCCAGCAGCTTAAGGGGGGGGATGAACACTGAAGCTTTCTTT,CASSLRGGMNTEAFF
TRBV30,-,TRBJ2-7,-,TGTGCCTGGAGTAAACCGGGTTTGAGGGAGCAGTACTTC,CAWSKPGLREQYF
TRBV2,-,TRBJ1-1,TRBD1,TGTGCCAGCAGGGAGACAGGGGCGGACACTGAAGCTTTCTTT,CASRETGADTEAFF
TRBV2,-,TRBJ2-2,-,TGTGCCAGCAGCATTGGAGGGGCCTGGGAGCTGTTTTTT,CASSIGGAWELFF
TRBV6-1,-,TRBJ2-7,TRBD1,TGTGCCAGCAGTGTCCCTTCAGGGACAGGATCCTACGAGCAGTACTTC,CASSVPSGTGSYEQYF
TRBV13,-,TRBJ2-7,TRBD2,TGTGCCAGCAGCTCCCGACTAGCGGGACGCTACGAGCAGTACTTC,CASSSRLAGRYEQYF
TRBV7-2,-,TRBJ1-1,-,TGTGCCAGCAGCTTCTCGGGACACTTCATGAACACTGAAGCTTTCTTT,CASSFSGHFMNTEAFF